This record concerns one TCR beta chain sequence. These data come from a study of patients and donors after allogeneic stem cell transplantation. TCRdb re-called the RT-PCR reads with MiXCR, one entry per CDR3 protein. The sample includes roughly 960,000 distinct CDR3 sequences, 15% to 20% seen only once; the top ten take 5% to 6.5%. Specimen: blood, either unsorted or a sorted T cell fraction (not recorded which). The TCR originated in a human donor who was either an allogeneic HSCT recipient or a stem cell or donor lymphocyte infusion donor (not recorded which). It is not recorded whose cells these are; they may come from a transplant donor.

CDR3 amino acids: CASSQSRWGGETDTQYF. In DNA, the CDR3 is TGCGCCAGCAGCCAGTCGCGTTGGGGCGGGGAAACAGATACGCAGTATTTT. This chain links TRBV4-3 with TRBJ2-3, with a weak D call TRBD2 (6 bases). The germline V gene encodes CDR1 LGHNA and CDR2 YSLEER. CDR3 length: 17 residues. The V gene lost 3 bases and the J gene lost 3 bases, with 19 bases spanning the gap.